The clone carrying this T cell receptor (beta chain) has ten or more counts. Germline and junction disagree at one end, which may indicate a read error. Time point: persistent/refractory GD, antithyroid drugs over 5 years with positive TRAb. The TCR library was made from RNA that had been extracted from PBMCs in TRIzol. Investigators prepared the TCR beta libraries by applying iRepertoire HTBI primers and Arm-PCR of CDR3 regions. TCRdb re-analysed the multiplex PCR reads in MiXCR, keeping a single row per CDR3 protein. The repertoire holds hundreds of thousands of distinct CDR3 sequences, with 20% to 25% as singletons. The data belong to a study of regulatory T cells in long-lasting Graves disease. Sequenced here: peripheral blood mononuclear cells (PBMCs), sampled when the disease was refractory, from a patient treated with antithyroid drugs. This TCR was sampled from a female donor with Graves disease.

CDR3 DNA sequence: TGTGCCACCAGTGATCCCTCCGACGAGCAGTACTTC. As protein: CATSDPSDEQYF. The chain has TRBV24-1 and TRBJ2-7; no firm D call. CDR1 and CDR2 (germline): KGHDR, SFDVKD. CDR3 size: 12 residues.